These 23 T cell receptor beta chains share one sample of origin, sequenced in a study of T cells after yellow fever vaccination. Each CDR3 protein is one row after TCRdb ran MiXCR on the 5' RACE reads. The table lists under 300,000 distinct CDR3 sequences, 10% to 15% of them singletons. The material was CD4+ T cells sorted from PBMCs, obtained 45 days after the yellow fever booster vaccination. These receptor sequences come from a young man who received the YFV17D yellow fever vaccine.

This chain joins TRBV30 and TRBJ1-1; D not certain. V was pared by 5 bases and J by 0 bases, with 7 bases between. From germline, CDR1 is GTSNPN and CDR2 SVGIG (reference sequence). The CDR3 loop spans 12 amino acids. This chain's CDR3 is CAWAWMNTEAFF. CDR3 sequence (DNA): TGTGCCTGGGCCTGGATGAACACTGAAGCTTTCTTT.

This clonotype was counted a few times. The chain recombines TRBV20-1 with TRBJ2-4; D gene ambiguous. CDR3 size: 13 residues. Germline V CDR1 and CDR2: DFQATT, SNEGSKA (reference sequence). V was trimmed by 5 bases and J by 5 bases, leaving 13 bases between them. The CDR3: CSASLNAENIQYF. In DNA, the CDR3 is TGCAGTGCTTCGTTAAACGCAGAAAACATTCAGTACTTC.

The chain uses TRBV20-1 and TRBJ2-7; 7 nucleotides align to TRBD1. CDR1 DFQATT and CDR2 SNEGSKA come from the germline V gene (reference sequence). V shed 2 bases, J shed 4 bases, and the junction held 20 bases outside the gene matches. This CDR3 has 18 residues. The chain's CDR3 is CSARLGQILRAGTYEQYF. CDR3 nucleotide sequence: TGCAGTGCTAGATTGGGACAGATCCTCCGGGCCGGAACGTACGAGCAGTACTTC.

The CDR3 reads CASSLVSSGEQETQYF. CDR3 nucleotide sequence: TGTGCCAGCAGCTTGGTTAGTAGCGGGGAGCAAGAGACCCAGTACTTC. The chain recombines TRBV5-4 with TRBJ2-5; TRBD2 agrees at 8 bases. The CDR3 sequence is 16 residues long. With V trimmed by 0 bases and J by 2 bases, 6 bases remained unmatched. CDR1 is SGHNT, CDR2 YYREEE, per germline (reference sequence).

V usage is TRBV20-1 and J usage is TRBJ2-7, with 9 bases fitting TRBD1. J was trimmed by 5 bases and V by 6 bases; bases with no gene match: 14. The CDR3 runs 15 residues. The germline V gene has CDR1 DFQATT and CDR2 SNEGSKA (reference sequence). The CDR3 nucleotides read TGCAGTGCCACCACAGACAGGGGGAGGGTCAACGAGCAGTACTTC. It specifies CSATTDRGRVNEQYF.

This clonotype has only a few counts. V and J are TRBV7-2 and TRBJ2-3, with 11 positions matching TRBD2. The ends lost 7 bases at V and 1 base at J; junction bases unmatched: 7. The CDR3 totals 16 residues. In germline, CDR1 is SGHTA, CDR2 FQGNSA. The CDR3 DNA sequence: TGTGCCAGCATCGCTAGCGGGAGGCCGGGCACAGATACGCAGTATTTT. It yields the protein CASIASGRPGTDTQYF. Supplemented by reference TRBV7-2 and TRBJ2-3, the full variable domain reads GAGVSQSPSNKVTEKGKDVELRCDPISGHTALYWYRQSLGQGLEFLIYFQGNSAPDKSGLPSDRFSAERTGGSVSTLTIQRTQQEDSAVYLCASIASGRPGTDTQYFGPGTRLTVL.

CDR3 protein: CASSHSQGQGASGYTF. CDR3 DNA sequence: TGTGCCAGCAGCCACTCTCAGGGACAGGGGGCTAGCGGCTACACCTTC. The genes are TRBV7-2 and TRBJ1-2; 12 bases map to TRBD1. V shed 5 bases and J 8 bases; nucleotides not matched to a gene: 12. CDR3 length equals 16 residues. Germline values: CDR1 SGHTA, CDR2 FQGNSA.

On this clonotype itself: One junction end disagrees with the germline gene, perhaps due to a read error. V and J are TRBV5-1 and TRBJ2-7; 9 bases are a match to TRBD2. Germline values: CDR1 SGHRS, CDR2 YFSETQ. The CDR3 sequence is 14 residues long. The CDR3 bases are TGCACCAGCAGCTTGGAGCGGGAGGCCTACGAGCAGTACTTC. This sequence encodes CTSSLEREAYEQYF.

V usage is TRBV5-1 and J usage is TRBJ2-5, with D maybe TRBD1 (6 bases). The V and J ends lost 1 base and 3 bases respectively, with 16 bases between them. Germline V gene lookup returns CDR1 SGHRS and CDR2 YFSETQ. This CDR3 region has 16 residues. The CDR3: CASSLNNRKGEETQYF. The CDR3, as DNA: TGCGCCAGCAGCTTGAACAATAGGAAGGGGGAAGAGACCCAGTACTTC. Drawing the rest from reference TRBV5-1 and TRBJ2-5, the complete variable domain is KAGVTQTPRYLIKTRGQQVTLSCSPISGHRSVSWYQQTPGQGLQFLFEYFSETQRNKGNFPGRFSGRQFSNSRSEMNVSTLELGDSALYLCASSLNNRKGEETQYFGPGTRLLVL.

This chain connects TRBV29-1 to TRBJ2-3, with 8 bases fitting TRBD2. Germline V gives CDR1 SQVTM, CDR2 ANQGSEA. The CDR3 length is 13 residues. Germline trimming cut 8 bases from V and 1 base from J; bases unmatched to any gene: 5. CDR3 protein: CSSETSGTDTQYF. Here the CDR3 DNA reads TGCAGCTCTGAGACTAGCGGCACAGATACGCAGTATTTT.

This clonotype was recorded a few times. V is TRBV5-1 and J is TRBJ2-3, with D maybe TRBD2 (6 bases). CDR3 length: 14 residues. Per the germline V gene, CDR1 is SGHRS and CDR2 is YFSETQ. The V end lost 7 bases, the J end lost 1 base, and 13 bases lay between the germline ends. The CDR3 protein is CASAGSSRTDTQYF. The CDR3 DNA sequence: TGCGCCAGCGCGGGGAGCAGCCGCACAGATACGCAGTATTTT. Looking up the rest from reference TRBV5-1 and TRBJ2-3 gives the full variable domain: KAGVTQTPRYLIKTRGQQVTLSCSPISGHRSVSWYQQTPGQGLQFLFEYFSETQRNKGNFPGRFSGRQFSNSRSEMNVSTLELGDSALYLCASAGSSRTDTQYFGPGTRLTVL.

This clonotype has just a few counts. The V and J genes are TRBV20-1 and TRBJ2-5, with unresolved D. The V end lost 6 bases, the J end lost 2 bases, and 10 bases lay between the germline ends. The CDR3 sequence is 12 residues long. Germline-derived CDR1 and CDR2 are DFQATT and SNEGSKA (reference sequence). In nucleotides, the CDR3 is TGCAGTGCCCTAAATTTACAAGAGACCCAGTACTTC. It encodes CSALNLQETQYF.

V and J are TRBV5-1 and TRBJ2-3; no clear D. V shed 3 bases and J shed 5 bases, with 10 bases lying between them. This CDR3 region has 13 residues. Germline-derived CDR1 and CDR2 are SGHRS and YFSETQ. Here the CDR3 DNA reads TGCGCCAGCAGCTCCTTTCCACAAGATACGCAGTATTTT. Translation: CASSSFPQDTQYF.

This clonotype was seen only a few times. This chain uses TRBV7-9 with TRBJ2-5; D is unresolved. V was pared by 5 bases and J by 5 bases, with 15 bases between. The CDR3 is made up of 14 amino acids. Per the germline V gene, CDR1 is SEHNR and CDR2 is FQNEAQ (reference sequence). CDR3 protein: CASSPRPKRETQYF. CDR3 in DNA: TGTGCCAGCAGCCCGCGTCCGAAGAGGGAGACCCAGTACTTC. The full variable domain, completed using reference TRBV7-9 and TRBJ2-5, is DTGVSQNPRHKITKRGQNVTFRCDPISEHNRLYWYRQTLGQGPEFLTYFQNEAQLEKSRLLSDRFSAERPKGSFSTLEIQRTEQGDSAMYLCASSPRPKRETQYFGPGTRLLVL.

A few counts support this clonotype. The chain employs TRBV29-1 and TRBJ2-3; the D is unclear. The CDR3 sequence is 13 residues long. V was clipped by 3 bases and J by 6 bases, with 13 bases between them. Germline V gives CDR1 SQVTM, CDR2 ANQGSEA. The CDR3 spells CSVDSPNRDTQYF. The CDR3 coding sequence is TGCAGCGTTGATTCTCCCAATCGTGATACGCAGTATTTT.

This clonotype was seen a handful of times. The chain links TRBV7-9 to TRBJ2-7; no clear D. V lost 5 bases, J lost 2 bases, and 13 bases lay in between. Germline-derived CDR1 and CDR2 are SEHNR and FQNEAQ (reference sequence). The length of the CDR3 is 14 residues. CDR3 loop: CASSRSSSTYEQYF. DNA for the CDR3: TGTGCCAGCAGCCGCTCGAGTAGCACCTACGAGCAGTACTTC.

The chain carries TRBV12-3 or TRBV12-4 and TRBJ2-1; tentatively, D is TRBD1 (5 bases). CDR3 size: 15 residues. Trimming removed 6 bases from V and 0 bases from J, with 12 bases in between. CDR3 DNA: TGTGCCAGCAGAGTGACAGCAAGCTCCTACAATGAGCAGTTCTTC. Residues: CASRVTASSYNEQFF.

This clonotype appeared many times. The rearrangement joins TRBV7-8 to TRBJ1-3; the D gene is possibly TRBD1 (6 bases). The V end was cut by 5 bases, the J end by 1 base, with 9 bases between. This CDR3 has 14 residues. Per the germline V gene, CDR1 is SGHVS and CDR2 is FQNEAQ. DNA for the CDR3: TGTGCCAGCAGCGTACAGGGATCTGGAAACACCATATATTTT. Amino acids: CASSVQGSGNTIYF.

J is TRBJ2-2 and V is TRBV20-1, with 7 nucleotides matching TRBD2. CDR1 is DFQATT and CDR2 is SNEGSKA in the germline V gene (reference sequence). This CDR3 comprises 12 residues. With V trimmed by 2 bases and J by 8 bases, 2 bases remained unmatched. CDR3 amino acids: CSARSGRGELFF. The DNA of the CDR3 is TGCAGTGCTAGATCCGGGAGGGGGGAGCTGTTTTTT.

This clonotype has more than one count but fewer than ten. The chain carries TRBV7-3 and TRBJ2-1; possible D gene TRBD1, 6 bases. V lost 1 base and J 0 bases, leaving 10 bases between the germline ends. The CDR3 contains 16 residues. Germline V gives CDR1 SGHTA, CDR2 FQGTGA. CDR3 loop: CASSLRPDSSYNEQFF. For the CDR3, the DNA is TGTGCCAGCAGCTTAAGGCCGGACAGCTCCTACAATGAGCAGTTCTTC.

This clonotype was seen more than once but under ten times. V and J are TRBV3-1 and TRBJ1-2; tentative D call: TRBD1 (6 bases). Deletions cut 0 bases from V and 7 bases from J, with 18 bases between. This CDR3 is 16 amino acids long. Germline-derived CDR1 and CDR2 are LGHDT and YNNKEL (reference sequence). CDR3 amino acids: CASSQEFARGFSGYTF. CDR3 DNA: TGTGCCAGCAGCCAAGAGTTCGCCAGGGGTTTCTCTGGCTACACCTTC.

The rearrangement uses TRBV5-1 and TRBJ2-5, with TRBD1 matching 9 bases. J gave up 5 bases and V 4 bases, and 6 bases lay outside the gene matches. This CDR3 is 14 amino acids long. Germline lookup yields CDR1 SGHRS and CDR2 YFSETQ. For the CDR3, the DNA is TGCGCCAGCAGCGAGGGACAGGGTCACGAGACCCAGTACTTC. This sequence encodes CASSEGQGHETQYF.

This clonotype was counted between two and nine times. CDR3 sequence (DNA): TGTGCCAGCAGCTCCAGGGTCTCCTACGAGCAGTACTTC. Its protein product is CASSSRVSYEQYF. The rearrangement joins TRBV7-8 to TRBJ2-7, with D tentatively TRBD1 (5 bases). Trimming removed 4 bases at V and 0 bases at J, with 7 bases between. Germline CDR1 reads SGHVS; CDR2 reads FQNEAQ. The CDR3 loop spans 13 amino acids.